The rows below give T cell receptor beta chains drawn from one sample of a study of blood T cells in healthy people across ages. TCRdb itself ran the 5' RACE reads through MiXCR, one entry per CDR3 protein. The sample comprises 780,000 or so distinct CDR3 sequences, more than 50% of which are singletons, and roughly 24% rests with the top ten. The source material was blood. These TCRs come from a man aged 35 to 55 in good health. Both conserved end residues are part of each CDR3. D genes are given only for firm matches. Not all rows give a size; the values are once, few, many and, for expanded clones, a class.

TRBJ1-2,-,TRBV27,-,TGCGCCAGCAGTTTGAGGGAGGAAGCTAACTATGGCTACACCTTC,CASSLREEANYGYTF
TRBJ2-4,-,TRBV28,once,TGTGCCAGCAGTTCCGGACTCCTGTGGGGGTACTTC,CASSSGLLWGYF
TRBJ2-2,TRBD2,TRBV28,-,TGTGCCAGCACCATGAGGGGCGGGAGTAATTCGATCGGGGAGCTGTTTTTT,CASTMRGGSNSIGELFF
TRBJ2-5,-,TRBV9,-,TGTGCCAGCAGCGTAGGTGGGGCGGGAAGCTTAGAGACCCAGTACTTC,CASSVGGAGSLETQYF
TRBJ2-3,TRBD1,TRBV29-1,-,TGCAGCGTCAAACTGACAGGGTCAGATACGCAGTATTTT,CSVKLTGSDTQYF
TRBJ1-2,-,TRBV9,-,TGTGCCAGCAGCGTAGCGTCGGGCGTAAGCTATGGCTACACCTTC,CASSVASGVSYGYTF
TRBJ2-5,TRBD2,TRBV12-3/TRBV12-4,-,TGTGCCAGCAGACAAAGCGGGGGCCCGCGGGGGGAGACCCAGTACTTC,CASRQSGGPRGETQYF
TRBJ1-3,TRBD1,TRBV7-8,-,TGTGCCAGCAGCACCGGGACAGGGGGCCCTGGAAACACCATATATTTT,CASSTGTGGPGNTIYF
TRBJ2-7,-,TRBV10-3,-,TGTGCCATCAGACCGAGTGGGGACTACGAGCAGTACTTC,CAIRPSGDYEQYF
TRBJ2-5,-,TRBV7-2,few,TGTGCCAGCAGCTTAGGGGGCCCATTTATGGAGACCCAGTACTTC,CASSLGGPFMETQYF
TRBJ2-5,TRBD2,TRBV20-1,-,TGCAGTGCCCCCGACTTCGGCGGGGGCCAAGAGACCCAGTACTTC,CSAPDFGGGQETQYF
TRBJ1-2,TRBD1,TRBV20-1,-,TGCAGTGCTAGAGATCGCCCAGGGGGCTATGGCTACACCTTC,CSARDRPGGYGYTF
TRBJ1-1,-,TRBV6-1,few,TGTGCCAGCAGGAACACTGAAGCTTTCTTT,CASRNTEAFF
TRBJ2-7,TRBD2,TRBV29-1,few,TGCAGCGTTGCTGGGACTACAAGCTACGAGCAGTACTTC,CSVAGTTSYEQYF
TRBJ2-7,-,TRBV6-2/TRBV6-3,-,TGTGCCAGCGGACTACGGACTTCGGGCGAGCAGTACTTC,CASGLRTSGEQYF
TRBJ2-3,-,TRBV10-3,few,TGTGCCATCAGTGAGTTTTCTAGCACAGATACGCAGTATTTT,CAISEFSSTDTQYF
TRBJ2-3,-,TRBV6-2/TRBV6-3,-,TGTGCCAGCAGTTACGGGTCAAAGACAGATACGCAGTATTTT,CASSYGSKTDTQYF
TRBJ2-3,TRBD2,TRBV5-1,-,TGCGCCAGCAGCGTTATACTAGCGGAGAGCACAGATACGCAGTATTTT,CASSVILAESTDTQYF
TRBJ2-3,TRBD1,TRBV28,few,TGTGCCATTCCCGGGACAGGGGGCGAGGATACGCAGTATTTT,CAIPGTGGEDTQYF
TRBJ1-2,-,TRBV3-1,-,TGTGCCAGCAGCCAAGATCGACAGTCTTATGGCTACACCTTC,CASSQDRQSYGYTF
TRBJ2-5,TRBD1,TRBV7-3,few,TGTGCCAGCAGCGCTTCCCCTGACAGGGGAGAGACCCAGTACTTC,CASSASPDRGETQYF
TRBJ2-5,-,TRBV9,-,TGTGCCAGCAGCGTAGATGCTAGTCGGGAGACCCAGTACTTC,CASSVDASRETQYF
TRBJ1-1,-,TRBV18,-,TGTGCCAGCTCATCGGGACCCACGACGGGTTACACTGAAGCTTTCTTT,CASSSGPTTGYTEAFF
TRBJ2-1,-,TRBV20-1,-,TGCAGTGCTAGAGATCGTAGCGGAACTATGGGAGAGCAGTTCTTC,CSARDRSGTMGEQFF
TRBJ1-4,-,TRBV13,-,TGTGCCAGCAGCTTAAGGACAGACTACCGAAATGAAAAACTGTTTTTT,CASSLRTDYRNEKLFF
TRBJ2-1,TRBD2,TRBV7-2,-,TGTGCCAGCAGGGGGTCTAGCGGTTACAATGAGCAGTTCTTC,CASRGSSGYNEQFF
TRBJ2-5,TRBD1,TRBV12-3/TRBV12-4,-,TGTGCCAGCAGTCCTAGGACAGGGTCCGAAGAGACCCAGTACTTC,CASSPRTGSEETQYF
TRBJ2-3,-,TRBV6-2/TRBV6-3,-,TGTGCCAGCAGTCCTAGGGGGAAGCGGGCCACAGATACGCAGTATTTT,CASSPRGKRATDTQYF
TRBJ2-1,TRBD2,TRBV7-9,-,TGTGCCAGCAGCCGCCCGACTAGCGGGGGGGCCCCGAATGAGCAGTTCTTC,CASSRPTSGGAPNEQFF
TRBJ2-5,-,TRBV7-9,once,TGTGCCAGCAGCTTAGTGGAGGGGGCGGAGACCCAGTACTTC,CASSLVEGAETQYF
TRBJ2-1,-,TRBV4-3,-,TGCGCCAGCAGCCAAACCAGGCGGAATGAGCAGTTCTTC,CASSQTRRNEQFF
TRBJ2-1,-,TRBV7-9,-,TGTGCCAGTAGCTTGGACGGCGGTCATGAGCAGTTCTTC,CASSLDGGHEQFF
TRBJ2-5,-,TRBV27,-,TGTGCCAGCAGTTTATTCAGGGGTGGGGAGACCCAGTATTTC,CASSLFRGGETQYF
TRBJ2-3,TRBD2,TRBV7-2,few,TGTGCCAGCAGCTCGGTAGCGGGAGGGGATACGCAGTATTTT,CASSSVAGGDTQYF
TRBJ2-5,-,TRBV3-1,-,TGTGCCAGCAGCCAAGATCCCGTGGGGGAAACTCAAGAGACCCAGTACTTC,CASSQDPVGETQETQYF
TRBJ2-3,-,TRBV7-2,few,TGTGCCAGCAGCTTAAGCATGCATACGCAGTATTTT,CASSLSMHTQYF
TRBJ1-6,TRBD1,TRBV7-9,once,TGTGCCAGCAGCTTTCACGACAAACAGGGGGTGGGTTCACCCCTCCACTTT,CASSFHDKQGVGSPLHF
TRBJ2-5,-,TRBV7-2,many,TGTGCCAGCAGTCTCACCCGGGCAGAGACCCAGTACTTC,CASSLTRAETQYF
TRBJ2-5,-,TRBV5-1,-,TGCGCCAGCAGCTTGGGCCTAGCGTCACAAGAGACCCAGTACTTC,CASSLGLASQETQYF
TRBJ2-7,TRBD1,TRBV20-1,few,TGCAGTGCCGGGACCGGGACAGGGACTTCCGAGCAGTACTTC,CSAGTGTGTSEQYF
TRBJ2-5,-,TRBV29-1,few,TGCAGCGTTGATCCTAGGGGCGAGACCCAGTACTTC,CSVDPRGETQYF
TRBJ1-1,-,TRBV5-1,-,TGCGCCAGCAGCTTTGCGGGGAACACTGAAGCTTTCTTT,CASSFAGNTEAFF
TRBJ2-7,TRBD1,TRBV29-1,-,TGCAGCGTTGAAGACAGACAGGGAGACTACGAGCAGTACTTC,CSVEDRQGDYEQYF
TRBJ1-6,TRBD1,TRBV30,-,TGTGCCTTAAAACCACAGGGGTCCAATTCACCCCTCCACTTT,CALKPQGSNSPLHF
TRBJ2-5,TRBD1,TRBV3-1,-,TGTGCCAGCAGCCAAGCCGGGACAGGACGTCAAGAGACCCAGTACTTC,CASSQAGTGRQETQYF
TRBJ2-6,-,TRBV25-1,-,TGTGCCAGCAGTGACCAGGGGCTTACTGGGGCCAACGTCCTGACTTTC,CASSDQGLTGANVLTF
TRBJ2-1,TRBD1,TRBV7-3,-,TGTGCCAGCAGCTTATGGGGGACAGCGAGCAATGAGCAGTTCTTC,CASSLWGTASNEQFF
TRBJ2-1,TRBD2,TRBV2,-,TGTGCCACCAGTAGCGGGGCTAGCGGGAGAACGTGGAATGAGCAGTTCTTC,CATSSGASGRTWNEQFF
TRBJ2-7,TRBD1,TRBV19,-,TGTGCCAGTAGTAGGACAGGCGATTCCTACGAGCAGTACTTC,CASSRTGDSYEQYF
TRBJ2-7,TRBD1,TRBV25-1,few,TGTGCCAGCAGTAAGGACAACAGGGGCTACGAGCAGTACTTC,CASSKDNRGYEQYF